This T cell receptor (beta chain) was observed in a study of blood T cell repertoires in COVID-19. Study in general: The United States, Italy and Spain were the sources of the acute and convalescent COVID-19 samples.

Original processing notes: Reference gene primers were amplified, and this amplification served to estimate nucleated cell counts. TCRdb keeps only in-frame clones here, not all; method: immunoSEQ multiplex PCR. V and J calls and clone size are as listed in that table; D and trimming were resolved from the DNA. Altogether 250,000 to 350,000 clones are present, roughly 86% being singletons, with the ten largest covering approximately 2.2%. The junction had 3 bases not matched to a gene; V was cut back by 5 bases and J by 2 bases. The CDR3 has 13 residues. CDR1 LGHDT and CDR2 YNNKEL come from the germline V gene (reference sequence).

The chain employs TRBV3-1 (or the pseudogene TRBV3-2) and TRBJ2-7, with TRBD1 identical over 7 bases. The source is a woman aged 25 to 39 who had recovered from COVID-19. The sequenced material came from peripheral blood. CDR3 in amino acids: CASSRGQTYEQYF. The CDR3 DNA sequence: TGTGCCAGCAGCAGGGGACAGACCTACGAGCAGTACTTC.